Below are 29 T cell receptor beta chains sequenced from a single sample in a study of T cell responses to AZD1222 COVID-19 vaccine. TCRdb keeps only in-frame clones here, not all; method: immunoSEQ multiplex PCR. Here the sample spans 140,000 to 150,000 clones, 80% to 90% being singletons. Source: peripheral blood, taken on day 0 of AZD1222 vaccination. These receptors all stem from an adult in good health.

CDR3 coding DNA: TGTGCCAGCAGCTTGGACAGGGGGACCTACGAGCAGTACTTC. As protein: CASSLDRGTYEQYF. The rearrangement joins TRBV13 to TRBJ2-7, with TRBD1 identical over 10 bases. Trimming at V came to 3 bases and at J to 2 bases, leaving 1 base not matched to a gene. This CDR3 has 14 residues. Per the germline V gene, CDR1 is PRHDT and CDR2 is FYEKMQ (reference sequence).

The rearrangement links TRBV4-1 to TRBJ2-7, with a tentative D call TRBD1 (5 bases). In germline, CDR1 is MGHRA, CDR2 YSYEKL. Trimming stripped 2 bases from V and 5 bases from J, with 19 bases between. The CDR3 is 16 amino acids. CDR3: CASSQFWGSQGHEQYF. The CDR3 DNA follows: TGCGCCAGCAGCCAATTCTGGGGCTCCCAGGGCCACGAGCAGTACTTC.

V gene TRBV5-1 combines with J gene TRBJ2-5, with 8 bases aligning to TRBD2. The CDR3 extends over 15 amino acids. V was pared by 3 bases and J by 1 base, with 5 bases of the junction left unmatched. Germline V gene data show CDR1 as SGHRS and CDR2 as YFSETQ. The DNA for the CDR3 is TGCGCCAGCAGCTGGGGCGGGGGGACCCAAGAGACCCAGTACTTC. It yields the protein CASSWGGGTQETQYF.

DNA for the CDR3: TGTGCCAGCAGCTTAGTCAATGAGCAGTTCTTC. Its protein is CASSLVNEQFF. The chain carries TRBV11-2 and TRBJ2-1; D remains unclear. V lost 1 base, J lost 6 bases, and 1 base lay in between. Germline V CDR1 and CDR2: SGHAT, FQNNGV. The CDR3 spans 11 residues.

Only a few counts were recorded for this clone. CDR3 sequence (DNA): TGTGCCAGCAGCTTGGCGAGAGGTGAAGCTTTCTTT. As protein: CASSLARGEAFF. The V gene is TRBV7-2, the J gene TRBJ1-1, with D unresolved. Germline CDR1 reads SGHTA; CDR2 reads FQGNSA. Trimming took off 3 bases at V and 7 bases at J, with 9 bases between the two ends. The length of the CDR3 is 12 residues.

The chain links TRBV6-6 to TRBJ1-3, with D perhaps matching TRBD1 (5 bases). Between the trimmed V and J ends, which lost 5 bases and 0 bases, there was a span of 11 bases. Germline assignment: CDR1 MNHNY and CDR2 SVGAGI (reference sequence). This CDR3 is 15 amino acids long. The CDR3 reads CASSPRESSGNTIYF. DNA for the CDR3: TGTGCCAGCAGTCCCAGGGAAAGCTCTGGAAACACCATATATTTT.

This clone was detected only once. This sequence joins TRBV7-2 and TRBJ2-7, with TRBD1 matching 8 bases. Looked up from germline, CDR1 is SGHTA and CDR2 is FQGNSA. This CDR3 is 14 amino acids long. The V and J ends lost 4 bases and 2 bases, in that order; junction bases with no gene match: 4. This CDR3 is CASSWRTGTYEQYF. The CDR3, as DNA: TGTGCCAGCAGCTGGAGGACAGGGACCTACGAGCAGTACTTC.

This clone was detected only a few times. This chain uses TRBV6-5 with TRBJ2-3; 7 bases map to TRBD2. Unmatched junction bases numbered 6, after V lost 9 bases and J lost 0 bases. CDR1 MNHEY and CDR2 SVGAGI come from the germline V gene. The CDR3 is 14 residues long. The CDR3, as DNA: TGTGCCAGTGGGGACTACGCTAGCACAGATACGCAGTATTTT. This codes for CASGDYASTDTQYF.

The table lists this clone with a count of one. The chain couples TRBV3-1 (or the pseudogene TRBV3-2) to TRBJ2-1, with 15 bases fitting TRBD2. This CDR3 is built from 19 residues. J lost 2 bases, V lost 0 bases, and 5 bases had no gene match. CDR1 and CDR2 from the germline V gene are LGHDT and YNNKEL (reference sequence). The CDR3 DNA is TGTGCCAGCAGCCAAGACGTCGGACTAGCGGGAGGGCCCTACAATGAGCAGTTCTTC. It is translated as CASSQDVGLAGGPYNEQFF.

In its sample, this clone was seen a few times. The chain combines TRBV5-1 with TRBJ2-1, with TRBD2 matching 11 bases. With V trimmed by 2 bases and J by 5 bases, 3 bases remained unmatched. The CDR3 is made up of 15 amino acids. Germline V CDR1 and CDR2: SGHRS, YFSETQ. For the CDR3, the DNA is TGCGCCAGCAGCTTAGCTAGCGGGAGGAACAATGAGCAGTTCTTC. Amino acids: CASSLASGRNNEQFF.

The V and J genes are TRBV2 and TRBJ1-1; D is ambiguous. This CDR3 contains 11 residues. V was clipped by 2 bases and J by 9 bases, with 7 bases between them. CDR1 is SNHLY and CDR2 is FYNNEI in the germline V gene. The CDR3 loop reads CASSEKYKAFF. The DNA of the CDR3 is TGTGCCAGCAGTGAAAAGTACAAAGCTTTCTTT.

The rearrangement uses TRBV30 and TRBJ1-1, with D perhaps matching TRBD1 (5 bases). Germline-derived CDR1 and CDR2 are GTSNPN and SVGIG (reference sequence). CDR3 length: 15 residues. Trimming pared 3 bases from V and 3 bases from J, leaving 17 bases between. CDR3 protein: CAWRTLWGDDTEAFF. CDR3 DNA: TGTGCCTGGAGAACGCTCTGGGGGGATGACACTGAAGCTTTCTTT.

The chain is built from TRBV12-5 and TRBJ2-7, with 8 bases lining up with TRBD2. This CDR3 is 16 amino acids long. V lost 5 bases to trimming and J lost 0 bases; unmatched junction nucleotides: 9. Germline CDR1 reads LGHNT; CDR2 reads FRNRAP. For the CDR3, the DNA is TGTGCTAGTGGTCTGCAGGGCGGGGGGCTCTCCTACGAGCAGTACTTC. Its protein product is CASGLQGGGLSYEQYF.

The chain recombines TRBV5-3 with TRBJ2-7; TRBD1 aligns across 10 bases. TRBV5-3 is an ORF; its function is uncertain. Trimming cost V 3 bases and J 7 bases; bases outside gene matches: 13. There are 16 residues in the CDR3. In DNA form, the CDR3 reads TGTGCCAGAAGCTGGACCCCCGAGACAGGGGGCGATGAGCAGTACTTC. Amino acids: CARSWTPETGGDEQYF.

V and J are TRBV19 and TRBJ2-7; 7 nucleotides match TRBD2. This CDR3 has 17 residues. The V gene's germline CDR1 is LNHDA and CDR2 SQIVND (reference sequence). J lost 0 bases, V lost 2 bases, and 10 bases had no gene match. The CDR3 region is CASSIQASGFYSYEQYF. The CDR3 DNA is TGTGCCAGTAGTATACAGGCTAGCGGATTCTACTCCTACGAGCAGTACTTC. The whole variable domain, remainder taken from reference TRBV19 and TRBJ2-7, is DGGITQSPKYLFRKEGQNVTLSCEQNLNHDAMYWYRQDPGQGLRLIYYSQIVNDFQKGDIAEGYSVSREKKESFPLTVTSAQKNPTAFYLCASSIQASGFYSYEQYFGPGTRLTVT.

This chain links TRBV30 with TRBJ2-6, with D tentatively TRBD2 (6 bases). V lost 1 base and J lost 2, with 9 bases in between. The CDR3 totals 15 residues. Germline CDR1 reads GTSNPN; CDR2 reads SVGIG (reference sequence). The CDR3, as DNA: TGTGCCTGGAGTGGGGGAGGCGCTGGGGCCAACGTCCTGACTTTC. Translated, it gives CAWSGGGAGANVLTF.

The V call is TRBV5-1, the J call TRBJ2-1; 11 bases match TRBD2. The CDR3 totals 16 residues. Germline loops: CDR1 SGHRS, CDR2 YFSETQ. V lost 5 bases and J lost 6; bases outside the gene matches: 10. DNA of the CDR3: TGCGCCAGCAGTCAAATTCCGGGACTAGCGGTCAATGAGCAGTTCTTC. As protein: CASSQIPGLAVNEQFF.

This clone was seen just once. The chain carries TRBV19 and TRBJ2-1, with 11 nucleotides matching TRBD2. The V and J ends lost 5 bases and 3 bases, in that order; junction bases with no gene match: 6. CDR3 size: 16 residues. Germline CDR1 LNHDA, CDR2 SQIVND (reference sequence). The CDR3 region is CASSLLAGALYNEQFF. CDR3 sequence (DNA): TGTGCCAGTAGTTTACTAGCGGGAGCCCTCTACAATGAGCAGTTCTTC.

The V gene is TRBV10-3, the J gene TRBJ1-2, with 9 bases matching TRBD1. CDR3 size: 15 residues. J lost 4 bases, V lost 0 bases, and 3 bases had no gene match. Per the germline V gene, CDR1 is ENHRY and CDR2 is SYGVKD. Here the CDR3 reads CAISESGQGSYGYTF. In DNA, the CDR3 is TGTGCCATCAGTGAGTCGGGACAGGGAAGCTATGGCTACACCTTC.

CDR3 sequence reads: CASSYSPHAGGTGELFF. The CDR3 bases are TGTGCCAGCAGTTACTCCCCCCACGCGGGAGGGACCGGGGAGCTGTTTTTT. The rearrangement links TRBV11-3 to TRBJ2-2, with TRBD2 matching 9 bases. The CDR3 length is 17 residues. The trim removed 6 bases at V and 5 bases at J, leaving 13 bases unmatched. In germline, CDR1 is SGHNT, CDR2 YENEEA.

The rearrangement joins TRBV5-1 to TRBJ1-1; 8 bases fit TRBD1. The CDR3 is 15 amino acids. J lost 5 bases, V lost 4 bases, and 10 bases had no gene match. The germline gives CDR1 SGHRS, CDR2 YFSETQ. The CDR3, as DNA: TGCGCCAGCAGCGCCAGACCAGGGGGCGGAACTGAAGCTTTCTTT. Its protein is CASSARPGGGTEAFF.

Here the CDR3 reads CASSFYLTEAFF. The CDR3 DNA is TGTGCCAGCAGTTTCTATCTCACTGAAGCTTTCTTT. The chain joins TRBV12-3 or TRBV12-4 to TRBJ1-1; unclear D gene. There are 12 residues in the CDR3. Between the trimmed V and J ends, which lost 3 bases and 4 bases, there was a span of 6 bases.

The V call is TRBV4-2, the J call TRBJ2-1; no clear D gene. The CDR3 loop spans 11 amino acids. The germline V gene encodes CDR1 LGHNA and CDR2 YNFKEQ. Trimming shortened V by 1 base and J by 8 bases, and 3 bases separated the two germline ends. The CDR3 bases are TGTGCCAGCAGCCAAGGTTATGAGCAGTTCTTC. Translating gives CASSQGYEQFF.

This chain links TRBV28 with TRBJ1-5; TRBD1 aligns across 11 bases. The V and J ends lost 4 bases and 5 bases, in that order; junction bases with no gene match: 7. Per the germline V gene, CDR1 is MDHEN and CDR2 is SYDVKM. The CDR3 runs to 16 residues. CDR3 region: CASSSWDRGVYQPQHF. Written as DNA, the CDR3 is TGTGCCAGCAGTTCCTGGGACAGGGGGGTTTATCAGCCCCAGCATTTT.

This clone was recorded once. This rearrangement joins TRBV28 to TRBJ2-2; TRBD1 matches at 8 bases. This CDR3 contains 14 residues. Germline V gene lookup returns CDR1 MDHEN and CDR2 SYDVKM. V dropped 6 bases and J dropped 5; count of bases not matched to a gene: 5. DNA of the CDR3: TGTGCCAGCAGGAGGACAGGGTGGACCGGGGAGCTGTTTTTT. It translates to CASRRTGWTGELFF. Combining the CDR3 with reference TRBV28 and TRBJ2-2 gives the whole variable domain DVKVTQSSRYLVKRTGEKVFLECVQDMDHENMFWYRQDPGLGLRLIYFSYDVKMKEKGDIPEGYSVSREKKERFSLILESASTNQTSMYLCASRRTGWTGELFFGEGSRLTVL.

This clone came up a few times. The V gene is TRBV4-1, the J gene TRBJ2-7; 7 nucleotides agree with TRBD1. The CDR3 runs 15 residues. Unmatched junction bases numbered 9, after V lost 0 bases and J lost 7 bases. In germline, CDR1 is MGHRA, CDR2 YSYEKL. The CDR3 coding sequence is TGCGCCAGCAGCCAAGACCGGGGACAGTCCTGGGAGCAGTACTTC. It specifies CASSQDRGQSWEQYF.

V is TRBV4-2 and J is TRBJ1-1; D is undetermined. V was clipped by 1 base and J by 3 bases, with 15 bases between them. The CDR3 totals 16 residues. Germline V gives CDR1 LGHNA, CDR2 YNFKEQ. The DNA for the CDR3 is TGTGCCAGCAGCCAAGCCGGGTTGTGGCGGGACACTGAAGCTTTCTTT. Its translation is CASSQAGLWRDTEAFF.

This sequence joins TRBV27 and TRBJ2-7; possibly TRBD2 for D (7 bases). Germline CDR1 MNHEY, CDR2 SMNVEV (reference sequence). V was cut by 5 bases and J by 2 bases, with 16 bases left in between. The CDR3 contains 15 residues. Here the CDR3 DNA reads TGTGCCAGCAGTCCCCTGGGGGGGGCCACCTACGAGCAGTACTTC. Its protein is CASSPLGGATYEQYF.

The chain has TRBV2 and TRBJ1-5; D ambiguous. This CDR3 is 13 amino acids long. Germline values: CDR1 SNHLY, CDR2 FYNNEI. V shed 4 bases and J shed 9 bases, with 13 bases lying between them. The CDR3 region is CASSGSQRLPQHF. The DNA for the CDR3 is TGTGCCAGCAGTGGGAGTCAGCGTCTGCCCCAGCATTTT.